The clone carrying this T cell receptor (beta chain) was detected once. The antigen is not known. From germline, CDR1 is SGHDN and CDR2 FVKESK. The CDR3 has 15 residues. V lost 0 bases and J lost 0, with 7 bases in between. This sample was included in a study of graft-versus-host responses after intestinal transplantation. For the study at large: Multivisceral, liver-intestinal, or isolated intestinal grafts went to recipients. Anti-thymocyte globulin induction preceded two to four years of tacrolimus and steroid maintenance in all recipients. Overall study findings and caveats: Detected in recipient marrow were GvH clones, some of which were first observed in ileum or blood. Early post-transplant HvG declines were associated with peak circulating GvH clone levels.

The repertoire was sequenced with immunoSEQ multiplex PCR; TCRdb's copy has only in-frame clones and lacks some. The table lists fewer than 95,000 clones, 94% of them singletons. This rearrangement joins TRBV14 to TRBJ2-3; D unresolved. This material consisted of unstimulated CD4+ T cells sorted from spleen or lymph node cells, taken before transplant. The source is a human donor who was the organ donor for an intestinal transplant. The chain's CDR3 is CASSQDTASTDTQYF. The CDR3 DNA reads TGTGCCAGCAGCCAAGATACAGCTAGCACAGATACGCAGTATTTT.